This T cell receptor beta chain stems from a study of T cell responses to AZD1222 COVID-19 vaccine. Study results and caveats: Sampled repertoires all dated from after the peak T cell response. CD4 TCRs covered the whole spike, strongest at regions 160-218 and 743-854. Reportedly, nearly half of unique spike TCRs recognized epitopes outside B.1.351/B.1.1.7 mutations.

The CDR3 contains 14 residues. The V gene's germline CDR1 is LNHDA and CDR2 SQIVND (reference sequence). The ends lost 3 bases at V and 14 bases at J; junction bases unmatched: 8. Assay: immunoSEQ multiplex PCR; the TCRdb copy retains only in-frame clones and omits some. This sample has about 45,000 clones, with approximately 90% found just once. As to this clone: The antigen remains unidentified.

The TCR sequence derives from an adult who received the AZD1222 COVID-19 vaccine. The specimen comprised peripheral blood, sampled 28 days after the second AZD1222 dose. The chain is built from TRBV19 and TRBJ1-6; 9 bases align to TRBD1. CDR3 bases: TGTGCCAGTAGTATCCGGACAGGGGATGCATCCCTCCACTTT. Its translation: CASSIRTGDASLHF.